This TCR beta chain stems from a study of blood T cell repertoires in COVID-19. This CDR3 region has 15 residues. Germline assignment: CDR1 LNHDA and CDR2 SQIVND (reference sequence). V lost 7 bases and J 0 bases, leaving 15 bases between the germline ends. Participants were aged about 18 to 100 years from 20 to 30 US areas. Cohorts were determined from participant-reported clinical history. It was within 2 weeks before study entry that exposed participants met a COVID-19 case. In the study's own analysis: By means of reference gene primer amplification, nucleated cell counts were estimated. TCRdb's table, derived via immunoSEQ multiplex PCR, lists solely in-frame clones and lacks some. V and J calls plus clone size are reproduced from that table; the DNA served to infer D and trimming. The sample includes roughly 240,000 clones, about 90% of them seen just once.

The sequencing input was PBMCs or T cells enriched from blood (not recorded which). The TCR sequence derives from a man aged 50 or older who had been exposed to COVID-19. The chain has TRBV19 and TRBJ1-1; D gene unclear. CDR3 DNA sequence: TGTGCCAGTACCATACAGCCTCAGGTGAACACTGAAGCTTTCTTT. Protein sequence: CASTIQPQVNTEAFF.